The rows below give T cell receptor beta chains drawn from one sample of a study of blood T cell repertoires in COVID-19. Sequencing used immunoSEQ multiplex PCR; TCRdb keeps in-frame clones, though not all of them. The table shows about 250,000 clones, with roughly 90% occurring only once. Input material: PBMCs or T cells enriched from blood (not recorded which). The receptors come from a woman younger than 45 with acute COVID-19. Both conserved end residues are part of each CDR3. D genes are given only for firm matches. The size entry is marked missing in some rows and otherwise reads once, few, many or a size class.

abundance	v_gene	d_gene	j_gene	CDR3nt	CDR3aa
-	TRBV5-6	TRBD1	TRBJ2-6	TGTGCCAGCAGCCTATGGACAGGGACGGCTGGGGCCAACGTCCTGACTTTC	CASSLWTGTAGANVLTF
-	TRBV7-9	-	TRBJ2-1	TGTGCCAGCAGCTTAGCCGCAGGACGGGACTCCTACAATGAGCAGTTCTTC	CASSLAAGRDSYNEQFF
-	TRBV28	-	TRBJ2-5	TGTGCCAGCAGCCAGACAGGCGGTGGAAAAGAGACCCAGTACTTC	CASSQTGGGKETQYF
-	TRBV24-1	-	TRBJ1-1	TGTGCCACCAGAGGGGACACTGAAGCTTTCTTT	CATRGDTEAFF
-	TRBV30	TRBD1	TRBJ1-6	TGTGCCTGGGTCTCCTGGACAGGGGGCTGGTCACCCCTCCACTTT	CAWVSWTGGWSPLHF
-	TRBV29-1	-	TRBJ2-7	TGCAGCGTTGCATCAGGGGTGCACGAGCAGTACTTC	CSVASGVHEQYF
-	TRBV12-3/TRBV12-4	-	TRBJ1-1	TGTGCCAGCAGTTTAGGGCCGGGTACTGAAGCTTTCTTT	CASSLGPGTEAFF
-	TRBV5-1	TRBD2	TRBJ2-4	TGCGCCAGCAGCCCCGCGGGAGGGGCGAGGGGAAACATTCAGTACTTC	CASSPAGGARGNIQYF
-	TRBV11-2	TRBD1	TRBJ1-6	TGTGCCAGCAGCTTAGATCTGGGACAGGGAGGCCACTTT	CASSLDLGQGGHF
-	TRBV18	-	TRBJ1-2	TGTGCCAGCTCACCCCCGGGAAATGGCTACACCTTC	CASSPPGNGYTF
-	TRBV5-6	TRBD1	TRBJ1-5	TGTGCCAGCAGCTTGTATTGGGACAGGGGTCGTAGCAATCAGCCCCAGCATTTT	CASSLYWDRGRSNQPQHF
few	TRBV11-2	TRBD1	TRBJ1-2	TGTGCCAGCAGCTCGCACCGGGACAGGAATCGATTTAACTATGGCTACACCTTC	CASSSHRDRNRFNYGYTF
-	TRBV27	TRBD1	TRBJ2-7	TGTGCCAGCAGTCCTAGGACAGGGGCCACCTACGAGCAGTACTTC	CASSPRTGATYEQYF
-	TRBV2	-	TRBJ1-6	TGTGCCAGCAGCCCCGGGACATTCAATTCACCCCTCCACTTT	CASSPGTFNSPLHF
-	TRBV5-4	-	TRBJ1-2	TGTGCCAGCAGCTTGGGCGGGGATAACTATGGCTACACCTTC	CASSLGGDNYGYTF
-	TRBV19	TRBD1	TRBJ2-5	TGTGCCAGTAGTCCTCGGACAGGGGAAGAGACCCAGTACTTC	CASSPRTGEETQYF
-	TRBV5-1	TRBD1	TRBJ1-2	TGCGCCAGCAGCCTAGGGAAAGACAGGGCTAACTATGGCTACACCTTC	CASSLGKDRANYGYTF
-	TRBV7-8	TRBD1	TRBJ1-1	TGTGCCAGCAGCTTATTACAGGGGGCGAACACTGAAGCTTTCTTT	CASSLLQGANTEAFF
-	TRBV9	-	TRBJ2-7	TGTGCCAGCAGCGTGGGGGGTAGAGAGGCCCCTTCGGACGAGCAGTACTTC	CASSVGGREAPSDEQYF
-	TRBV5-1	TRBD1	TRBJ1-1	TGCGCCAGCAGCCCAGGGACAGCGAACACTGAAGCTTTCTTT	CASSPGTANTEAFF
-	TRBV7-9	TRBD2	TRBJ2-7	TGTGCCAGCACCATAGGGAACGGGGGGAAGGGCTACGAGCAGTACTTC	CASTIGNGGKGYEQYF
few	TRBV19	-	TRBJ2-5	TGTGCCAGTAGTATCCCCCGCAGCCAAGAGACCCAGTACTTC	CASSIPRSQETQYF
-	TRBV5-8	-	TRBJ1-2	TGTGCCAGCCACACTAAGACGGGATTTAACTATGGCTACACCTTC	CASHTKTGFNYGYTF
-	TRBV2	-	TRBJ2-7	TGTGCCAGCAGTTACATGACCTACGAGCAGTACTTC	CASSYMTYEQYF